Below are 4 T cell receptor beta chains sequenced from a single sample in a study of T cell responses to AZD1222 COVID-19 vaccine. The data were produced by immunoSEQ multiplex PCR, yet TCRdb's version contains in-frame clones alone and is incomplete. The sample shows about 130,000 clones, roughly 88% of them seen only once. The sequencing used peripheral blood, collected 28 days after the second AZD1222 dose. The receptors derive from an adult who received the AZD1222 COVID-19 vaccine.

The gene calls are TRBV9 and TRBJ2-3; 9 nucleotides match TRBD1. The germline V gene has CDR1 SGDLS and CDR2 YYNGEE. J gave up 2 bases and V 5 bases, and 9 bases lay outside the gene matches. This CDR3 is built from 16 residues. The CDR3 DNA sequence: TGTGCCAGCAGTGGACAGGGGCCCTTGAACACAGATACGCAGTATTTT. It specifies CASSGQGPLNTDTQYF.

The rearrangement joins TRBV7-2 to TRBJ2-7; tentative D call: TRBD2 (6 bases). CDR1 and CDR2 from the germline V gene are SGHTA and FQGNSA. The CDR3 loop spans 13 amino acids. V gave up 3 bases and J gave up 1 base, with 7 bases separating them. The CDR3, as DNA: TGTGCCAGCAGCTTGGGACTGTCCTACGAGCAGTACTTC. It is translated as CASSLGLSYEQYF.

This chain connects TRBV5-5 to TRBJ1-5, with no clear D. The V end was cut by 4 bases, the J end by 4 bases, with 9 bases between. Germline CDR1 and CDR2: SGHKS and YYEKEE (reference sequence). The CDR3 runs 13 residues. The DNA of the CDR3 is TGTGCCAGCAGCCCGGAAAGTAATCAGCCCCAGCATTTT. It yields the protein CASSPESNQPQHF.

The chain employs TRBV11-3 and TRBJ2-7, with D possibly TRBD2 on 6 matching bases. Trimming stripped 5 bases from V and 0 bases from J, with 23 bases between. Germline CDR1 SGHNT, CDR2 YENEEA. This CDR3 is 18 amino acids long. The CDR3 region has the DNA TGTGCCAGCAGCCTGGAGAGAGGAGGGCAACTCGGCTCCTACGAGCAGTACTTC. Translating it yields CASSLERGGQLGSYEQYF.